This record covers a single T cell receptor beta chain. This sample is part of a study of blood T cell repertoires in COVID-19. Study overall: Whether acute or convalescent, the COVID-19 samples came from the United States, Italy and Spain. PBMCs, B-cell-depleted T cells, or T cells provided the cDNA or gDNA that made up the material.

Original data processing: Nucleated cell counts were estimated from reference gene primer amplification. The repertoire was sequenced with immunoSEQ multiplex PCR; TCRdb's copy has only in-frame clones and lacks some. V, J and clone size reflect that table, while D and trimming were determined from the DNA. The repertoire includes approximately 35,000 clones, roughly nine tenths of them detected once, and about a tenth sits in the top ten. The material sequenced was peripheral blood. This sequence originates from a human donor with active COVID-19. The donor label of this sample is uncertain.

The CDR3 loop reads CASSSKIGTSGRPELGEQYF. CDR3 sequence (DNA): TGTGCCAGCAGCTCAAAAATTGGGACTAGCGGGAGGCCCGAGTTGGGCGAGCAGTACTTC. The rearrangement uses TRBV9 and TRBJ2-7, with 15 bases that match TRBD2. The CDR3 has 20 amino acids. Per the germline V gene, CDR1 is SGDLS and CDR2 is YYNGEE. The ends lost 4 bases at V and 6 bases at J; junction bases unmatched: 20. Full variable domain (rest looked up from reference TRBV9 and TRBJ2-7): DSGVTQTPKHLITATGQRVTLRCSPRSGDLSVYWYQQSLDQGLQFLIQYYNGEERAKGNILERFSAQQFPDLHSELNLSSLELGDSALYFCASSSKIGTSGRPELGEQYFGPGTRLTVT.